Each of the 20 T cell receptor beta chains below was sequenced from the same sample in a study of PD-L1 blockade in urothelial cancer. This sample's time point: pretreatment peripheral blood. The table came from immunoSEQ multiplex PCR; TCRdb's copy has only in-frame clones and leaves some out. Among tens of thousands of clones listed, around 90% were seen once. The specimen was PBMCs, collected around atezolizumab (anti-PD-L1) treatment. All receptors derive from a woman in her sixties with urothelial cancer.

In its sample, this clone was seen once. The V gene is TRBV7-7, the J gene TRBJ1-1; 10 bases align to TRBD1. The CDR3 is 18 amino acids. The junction had 15 bases not matched to a gene; V was cut back by 5 bases and J by 3 bases. Per germline, CDR1 SSHAT and CDR2 FNYEAQ (reference sequence). The CDR3 loop is CASSPLGQGIYPDTEAFF. Written as DNA, the CDR3 is TGTGCCAGCAGCCCGTTGGGACAGGGGATATATCCGGACACTGAAGCTTTCTTT.

This chain joins TRBV6-1 and TRBJ2-3; the D gene is possibly TRBD1 (6 bases). Germline assignment: CDR1 MNHNS and CDR2 SASEGT. V lost 0 bases and J 2 bases, leaving 12 bases between the germline ends. The CDR3 contains 16 residues. CDR3 sequence: CASSEAQGLTTDTQYF. The DNA for the CDR3 is TGTGCCAGCAGTGAAGCGCAGGGGCTAACCACAGATACGCAGTATTTT.

The V gene is TRBV7-8, the J gene TRBJ2-7; maybe TRBD1 (5 bases). Deletions cut 5 bases from V and 2 bases from J, with 16 bases between. The CDR3 totals 15 residues. Germline CDR1 is SGHVS and CDR2 is FQNEAQ. The CDR3 is CASSQETVTPYEQYF. The CDR3 DNA follows: TGTGCCAGCAGCCAAGAGACAGTGACCCCCTACGAGCAGTACTTC.

The chain uses TRBV18 and TRBJ1-2; D possibly corresponds to TRBD1 (6 bases). The germline V gene has CDR1 KGHSH and CDR2 LQKENI. The CDR3 has 13 residues. V was pared by 6 bases and J by 4 bases, with 12 bases between. The CDR3 sequence: CASSLGQSYGYTF. CDR3 in DNA: TGTGCCAGCTCCCTAGGACAGAGCTATGGCTACACCTTC.

Notes on this clone: The same CDR3 can be traced to other DNA sequences in this sample. The chain uses TRBV7-9 and TRBJ2-2, with 8 bases aligning to TRBD1. Trimming cost V 1 base and J 1 base; bases outside gene matches: 2. Germline-derived CDR1 and CDR2 are SEHNR and FQNEAQ (reference sequence). This CDR3 spans 16 amino acids. This CDR3 reads CASSLGTGLNTGELFF. The CDR3 DNA follows: TGTGCCAGCAGCTTAGGGACAGGGCTGAACACCGGGGAGCTGTTTTTT.

The chain carries TRBV14 and TRBJ1-1, with D maybe TRBD1 (5 bases). Trimming took 2 bases from V and 4 from J, leaving 11 bases between them. The CDR3 loop spans 14 amino acids. Looked up from germline, CDR1 is SGHDN and CDR2 is FVKESK. The DNA for the CDR3 is TGTGCCAGCAGCCAATTAGGGGTGGGCACTGAAGCTTTCTTT. It encodes CASSQLGVGTEAFF.

The V gene is TRBV27, the J gene TRBJ2-7, with TRBD2 as a possible D gene (6 bases). Germline V gene sequence: CDR1 MNHEY, CDR2 SMNVEV (reference sequence). This CDR3 is 15 amino acids long. Trimming removed 6 bases at V and 3 bases at J, with 18 bases between. CDR3: CASSPLLALYYEQYF. The CDR3 DNA reads TGTGCCAGCAGCCCTCTACTAGCACTGTACTACGAGCAGTACTTC.

This rearrangement joins TRBV19 to TRBJ2-1; TRBD2 matches at 7 bases. V lost 1 base and J lost 0; bases outside the gene matches: 3. The CDR3 contains 16 residues. CDR1 and CDR2 (germline): LNHDA, SQIVND (reference sequence). The CDR3 loop reads CASSIASGSSYNEQFF. CDR3 sequence (DNA): TGTGCCAGTAGTATAGCTAGCGGAAGCTCCTACAATGAGCAGTTCTTC.

The rearrangement uses TRBV19 and TRBJ1-1, with TRBD1 identical over 7 bases. The CDR3 consists of 14 residues. J was trimmed by 1 base and V by 6 bases; bases with no gene match: 5. Germline V gene data show CDR1 as LNHDA and CDR2 as SQIVND (reference sequence). The CDR3 spells CASSWDSENTEAFF. In nucleotides, the CDR3 is TGTGCCAGTAGCTGGGACAGCGAGAACACTGAAGCTTTCTTT.

The J gene is TRBJ2-4, the V gene TRBV29-1; 14 nucleotides agree with TRBD2. The CDR3 is 16 amino acids. Germline V gene data show CDR1 as SQVTM and CDR2 as ANQGSEA. Trimming removed 7 bases from V and 6 bases from J; junction bases left unmatched: 11. Here the CDR3 reads CSARTSGRISGNIQYF. The CDR3 DNA is TGCAGCGCTCGGACTAGCGGGAGGATCTCAGGAAACATTCAGTACTTC.

Many counts were recorded for this clone. CDR3 DNA sequence: TGTGCCAGCAGCTTAGCTGGAGCTGGTCCGAGCGAGCAGTACTTC. Protein sequence: CASSLAGAGPSEQYF. The rearrangement uses TRBV7-9 and TRBJ2-7, with D uncertain. CDR3 length: 15 residues. The V end lost 0 bases, the J end lost 6 bases, and 15 bases lay between the germline ends. Germline CDR1 and CDR2: SEHNR and FQNEAQ (reference sequence). The whole variable domain, remainder taken from reference TRBV7-9 and TRBJ2-7, is DTGVSQNPRHKITKRGQNVTFRCDPISEHNRLYWYRQTLGQGPEFLTYFQNEAQLEKSRLLSDRFSAERPKGSFSTLEIQRTEQGDSAMYLCASSLAGAGPSEQYFGPGTRLTVT.

The CDR3 DNA sequence: TGTGCCAGCAGCACTCTACTAGCGGGCAGGGATACGCAGTATTTT. It encodes CASSTLLAGRDTQYF. The chain employs TRBV28 and TRBJ2-3, with 9 bases aligning to TRBD2. V gave up 6 bases and J gave up 6 bases; unmatched junction bases: 10. CDR3 length: 15 amino acids. Germline values: CDR1 MDHEN, CDR2 SYDVKM. The complete variable domain, with remaining parts taken from reference TRBV28 and TRBJ2-3, reads DVKVTQSSRYLVKRTGEKVFLECVQDMDHENMFWYRQDPGLGLRLIYFSYDVKMKEKGDIPEGYSVSREKKERFSLILESASTNQTSMYLCASSTLLAGRDTQYFGPGTRLTVL.

V gene TRBV11-1 combines with J gene TRBJ2-3, with 9 bases lining up with TRBD2. Per the germline V gene, CDR1 is SGHAT and CDR2 is FQDESV (reference sequence). The CDR3 is 13 residues long. Trimming at V came to 6 bases and at J to 4 bases, leaving 2 bases not matched to a gene. Here the CDR3 reads CASRERGADTQYF. CDR3 sequence (DNA): TGTGCCAGCAGGGAGCGGGGGGCAGATACGCAGTATTTT.

The chain combines TRBV9 with TRBJ2-1; perhaps TRBD2 as D (5 bases). With 4 bases removed from V and 4 bases from J, the gap between germline ends came to 9 bases. Germline CDR1 is SGDLS and CDR2 is YYNGEE. The CDR3 spans 13 residues. CDR3 sequence (DNA): TGTGCCAGCAGCTCCCGAGGGTACAATGAGCAGTTCTTC. It encodes CASSSRGYNEQFF.

The rearrangement links TRBV11-2 to TRBJ2-7; a weak D match, TRBD1 (5 bases). Trimming stripped 3 bases from V and 3 bases from J, with 12 bases between. The CDR3 runs to 14 residues. Germline V CDR1 and CDR2: SGHAT, FQNNGV. DNA for the CDR3: TGTGCCAGCAGCTTCTCGGGTAGGGGCTACGAGCAGTACTTC. Translation: CASSFSGRGYEQYF.

The V call is TRBV28, the J call TRBJ2-2, with 11 positions matching TRBD1. Unmatched junction bases numbered 9, after V lost 2 bases and J lost 4 bases. This CDR3 comprises 18 residues. Germline CDR1 and CDR2: MDHEN and SYDVKM. The CDR3 sequence: CASSLRSKGQGVTGELFF. For the CDR3, the DNA is TGTGCCAGCAGTTTACGATCCAAGGGACAGGGGGTCACCGGGGAGCTGTTTTTT.

This clone has a single count. This chain links TRBV5-1 with TRBJ2-3; no definite D call. Germline V gives CDR1 SGHRS, CDR2 YFSETQ. The CDR3 contains 13 residues. V shed 4 bases and J shed 0 bases, with 6 bases lying between them. The chain's CDR3 is CASSPFSTDTQYF. The CDR3 DNA follows: TGCGCCAGCAGCCCTTTTAGCACAGATACGCAGTATTTT.

The chain combines TRBV11-2 with TRBJ2-5; 8 bases are shared with TRBD1. The CDR3 sequence is 12 residues long. V shed 7 bases and J 9 bases; nucleotides not matched to a gene: 7. Germline V gene lookup returns CDR1 SGHAT and CDR2 FQNNGV. CDR3 residues: CASNDRGAAQYF. The CDR3 bases are TGTGCCAGCAACGACAGGGGAGCGGCCCAGTACTTC.

This clone has just one count. The rearrangement joins TRBV5-1 to TRBJ2-7; D may be TRBD1 (6 bases). The V gene's germline CDR1 is SGHRS and CDR2 YFSETQ. The CDR3 is made up of 15 amino acids. Between the trimmed V and J ends, which lost 6 bases and 1 base, there was a span of 17 bases. CDR3 sequence: CASTRDGQGSYEQYF. CDR3 in DNA: TGCGCCAGCACCAGGGACGGCCAGGGGTCCTACGAGCAGTACTTC.

The chain has TRBV7-9 and TRBJ1-2; weak D call: TRBD1 (6 bases). V lost 3 bases and J lost 2, with 10 bases in between. Germline CDR1 is SEHNR and CDR2 is FQNEAQ (reference sequence). The length of the CDR3 is 14 residues. CDR3 region: CASSFLGGNYGYTF. The CDR3 DNA reads TGTGCCAGCAGCTTCCTAGGGGGAAACTATGGCTACACCTTC.